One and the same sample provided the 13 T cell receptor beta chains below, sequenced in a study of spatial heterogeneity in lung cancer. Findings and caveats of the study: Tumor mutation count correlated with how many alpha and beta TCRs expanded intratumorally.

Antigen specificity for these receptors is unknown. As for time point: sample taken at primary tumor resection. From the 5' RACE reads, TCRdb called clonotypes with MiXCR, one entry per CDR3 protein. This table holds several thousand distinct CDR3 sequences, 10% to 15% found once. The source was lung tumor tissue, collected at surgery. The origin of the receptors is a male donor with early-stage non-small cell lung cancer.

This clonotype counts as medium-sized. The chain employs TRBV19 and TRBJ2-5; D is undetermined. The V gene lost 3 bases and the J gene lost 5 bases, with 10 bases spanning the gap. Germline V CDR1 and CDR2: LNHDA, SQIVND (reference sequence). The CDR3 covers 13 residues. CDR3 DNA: TGTGCCAGTAGTATCGACGACCTCGAGACCCAGTACTTC. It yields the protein CASSIDDLETQYF.

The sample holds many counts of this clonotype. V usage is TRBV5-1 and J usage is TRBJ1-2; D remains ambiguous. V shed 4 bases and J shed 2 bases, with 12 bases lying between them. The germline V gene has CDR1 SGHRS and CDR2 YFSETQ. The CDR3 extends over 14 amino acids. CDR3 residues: CASSPSEGNYGYTF. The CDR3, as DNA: TGCGCCAGCAGCCCAAGTGAGGGAAACTATGGCTACACCTTC. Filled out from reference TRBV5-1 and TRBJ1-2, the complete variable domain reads KAGVTQTPRYLIKTRGQQVTLSCSPISGHRSVSWYQQTPGQGLQFLFEYFSETQRNKGNFPGRFSGRQFSNSRSEMNVSTLELGDSALYLCASSPSEGNYGYTFGSGTRLTVV.

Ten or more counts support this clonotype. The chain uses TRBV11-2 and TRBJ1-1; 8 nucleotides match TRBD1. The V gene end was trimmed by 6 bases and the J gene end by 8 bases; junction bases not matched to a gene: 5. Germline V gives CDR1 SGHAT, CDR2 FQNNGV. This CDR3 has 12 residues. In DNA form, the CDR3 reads TGTGCCAGCAGTTTTCAGGGGGCCGAAGCTTTCTTT. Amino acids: CASSFQGAEAFF.

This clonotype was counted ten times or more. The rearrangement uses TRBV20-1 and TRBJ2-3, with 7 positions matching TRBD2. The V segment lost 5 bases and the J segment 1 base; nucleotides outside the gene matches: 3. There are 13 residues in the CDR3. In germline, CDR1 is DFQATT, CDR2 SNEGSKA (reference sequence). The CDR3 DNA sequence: TGCAGTGCTTATACTAGCGGCACAGATACGCAGTATTTT. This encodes CSAYTSGTDTQYF.

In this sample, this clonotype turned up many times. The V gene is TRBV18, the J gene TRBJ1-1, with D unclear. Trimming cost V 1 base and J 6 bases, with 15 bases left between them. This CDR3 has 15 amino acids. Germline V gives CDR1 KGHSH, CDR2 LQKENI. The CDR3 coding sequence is TGTGCCAGCTCACCACGTTTGGGCATGTGGCCTGAAGCTTTCTTT. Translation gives CASSPRLGMWPEAFF. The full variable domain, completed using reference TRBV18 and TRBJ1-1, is NAGVMQNPRHLVRRRGQEARLRCSPMKGHSHVYWYRQLPEEGLKFMVYLQKENIIDESGMPKERFSAEFPKEGPSILRIQQVVRGDSAAYFCASSPRLGMWPEAFFGQGTRLTVV.

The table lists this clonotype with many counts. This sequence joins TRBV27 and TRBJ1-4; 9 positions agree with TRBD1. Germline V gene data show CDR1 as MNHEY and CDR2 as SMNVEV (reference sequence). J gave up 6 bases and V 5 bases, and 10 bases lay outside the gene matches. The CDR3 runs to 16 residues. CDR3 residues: CASSDKPGQGDEKLFF. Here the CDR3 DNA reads TGTGCCAGCAGTGACAAACCGGGACAGGGTGATGAAAAACTGTTTTTT.

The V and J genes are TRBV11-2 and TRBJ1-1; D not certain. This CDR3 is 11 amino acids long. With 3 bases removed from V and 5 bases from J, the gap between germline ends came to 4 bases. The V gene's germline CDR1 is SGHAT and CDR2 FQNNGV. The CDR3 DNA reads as TGTGCCAGCAGCTTCGAAACTGAAGCTTTCTTT. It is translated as CASSFETEAFF.

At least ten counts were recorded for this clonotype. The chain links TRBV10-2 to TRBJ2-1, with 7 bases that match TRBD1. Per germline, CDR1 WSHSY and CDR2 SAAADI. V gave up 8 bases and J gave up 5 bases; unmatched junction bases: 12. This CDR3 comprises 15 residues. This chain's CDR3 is CASLGPGQLNNEQFF. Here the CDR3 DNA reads TGCGCCAGCCTTGGTCCGGGACAGCTAAACAATGAGCAGTTCTTC.

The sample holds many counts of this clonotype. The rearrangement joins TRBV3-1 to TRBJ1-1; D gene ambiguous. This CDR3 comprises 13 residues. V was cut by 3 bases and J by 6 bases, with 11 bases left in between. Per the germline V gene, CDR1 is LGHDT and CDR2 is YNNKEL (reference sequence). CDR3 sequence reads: CASSHSRKPEAFF. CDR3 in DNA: TGTGCCAGCAGCCATTCGAGGAAGCCTGAAGCTTTCTTT.

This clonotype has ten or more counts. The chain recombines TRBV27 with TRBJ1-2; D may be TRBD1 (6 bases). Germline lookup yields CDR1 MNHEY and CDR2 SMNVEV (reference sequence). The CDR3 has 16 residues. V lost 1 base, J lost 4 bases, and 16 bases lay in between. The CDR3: CASSLFRGTTPYGYTF. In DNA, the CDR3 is TGTGCCAGCAGTTTATTCCGGGGGACAACCCCCTATGGCTACACCTTC.

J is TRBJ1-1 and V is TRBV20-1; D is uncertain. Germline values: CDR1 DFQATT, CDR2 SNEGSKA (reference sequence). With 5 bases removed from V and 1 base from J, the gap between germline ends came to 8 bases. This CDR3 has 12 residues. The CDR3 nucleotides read TGCAGTGCTCTGGCCACGAACACTGAAGCTTTCTTT. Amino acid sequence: CSALATNTEAFF.

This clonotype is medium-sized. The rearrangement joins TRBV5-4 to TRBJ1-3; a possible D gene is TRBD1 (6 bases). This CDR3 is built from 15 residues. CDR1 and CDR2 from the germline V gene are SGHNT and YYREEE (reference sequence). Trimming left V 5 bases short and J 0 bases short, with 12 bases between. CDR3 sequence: CASSLLQGSGNTIYF. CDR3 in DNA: TGTGCCAGCAGTTTATTACAGGGCTCTGGAAACACCATATATTTT.

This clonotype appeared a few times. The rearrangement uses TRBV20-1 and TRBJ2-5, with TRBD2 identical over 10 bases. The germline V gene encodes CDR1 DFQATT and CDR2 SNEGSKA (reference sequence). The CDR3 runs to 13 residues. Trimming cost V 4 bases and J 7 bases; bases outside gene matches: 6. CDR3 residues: CSANSGGAGTQYF. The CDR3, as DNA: TGCAGTGCTAACAGCGGGGGGGCCGGGACCCAGTACTTC.